A selection of T cell receptor beta chains follows, all from one sample in a study of shared clonotypes between healthy human individuals. Assay: immunoSEQ multiplex PCR; the TCRdb copy retains only in-frame clones and omits some. This repertoire shows roughly 590,000 clones, around 95% found once; its top ten account for around 0.11%. Input material: naive CD8+ T cells sorted from blood. Every receptor here comes from a woman in her twenties or thirties in good health. Both conserved end residues are part of each CDR3. A D gene is named only where the DNA matches it firmly. Not all rows give a size; the values are once, few, many and, for expanded clones, a class.

V: TRBV9; size: -; J: TRBJ2-7; D: TRBD2; CDR3: CASSAYSGTSGIYEQYF; DNA: TGTGCCAGCAGCGCATACTCCGGGACTAGCGGGATCTACGAGCAGTACTTC
V: TRBV18; size: -; J: TRBJ1-1; D: -; CDR3: CASSPRSGPRMNTEAFF; DNA: TGTGCCAGCTCACCACGTTCAGGCCCACGAATGAACACTGAAGCTTTCTTT
V: TRBV6-6; size: once; J: TRBJ2-1; D: TRBD1; CDR3: CASSLEQGSYNEQFF; DNA: TGTGCCAGCTCGCTAGAACAGGGGTCCTACAATGAGCAGTTCTTC
V: TRBV5-4; size: -; J: TRBJ2-1; D: -; CDR3: CASSRDSYEQFF; DNA: TGTGCCAGCAGCCGGGACTCTTATGAGCAGTTCTTC
V: TRBV27; size: -; J: TRBJ2-7; D: -; CDR3: CASKALSINEQYF; DNA: TGTGCCAGCAAGGCACTCTCGATCAACGAGCAGTACTTC
V: TRBV6-5; size: -; J: TRBJ2-7; D: -; CDR3: CASSSGTYYEQYF; DNA: TGTGCCAGCAGTTCCGGGACTTACTACGAGCAGTACTTC
V: TRBV2; size: -; J: TRBJ1-1; D: TRBD1; CDR3: CASREGQAFF; DNA: TGTGCCAGCAGAGAGGGACAGGCTTTCTTT
V: TRBV19; size: once; J: TRBJ1-2; D: -; CDR3: CASSIKLVVGDGYTF; DNA: TGTGCCAGTAGTATAAAGCTCGTTGTGGGTGATGGCTACACCTTC
V: TRBV6-5; size: -; J: TRBJ2-3; D: TRBD2; CDR3: CASSLAGETDTQYF; DNA: TGTGCCAGCAGTCTCGCGGGAGAGACAGATACGCAGTATTTT
V: TRBV28; size: once; J: TRBJ2-1; D: -; CDR3: CASTPRSVVLRSLEYNEQFF; DNA: TGTGCCAGCACGCCGCGCTCGGTAGTCTTAAGGTCACTAGAATACAATGAGCAGTTCTTC
V: TRBV27; size: -; J: TRBJ2-3; D: -; CDR3: CASSLHTTDTQYF; DNA: TGTGCCAGCAGTTTACACACCACAGATACGCAGTATTTT
V: TRBV19; size: -; J: TRBJ2-2; D: -; CDR3: CASSIAPLLAGLSRGELFF; DNA: TGTGCCAGTAGTATAGCGCCTCTATTGGCGGGACTCTCCCGTGGGGAGCTGTTTTTT
V: TRBV28; size: -; J: TRBJ1-5; D: -; CDR3: CASSPHRPYSNQPQHF; DNA: TGTGCCAGCAGTCCACACAGGCCTTATAGCAATCAGCCCCAGCATTTT
V: TRBV15; size: -; J: TRBJ1-5; D: -; CDR3: CATSRDMQGPQPQHF; DNA: TGTGCCACCAGCAGAGATATGCAGGGACCTCAGCCCCAGCATTTT
V: TRBV7-9; size: -; J: TRBJ2-5; D: TRBD2; CDR3: CASSISGETQYF; DNA: TGTGCCAGCAGCATTAGCGGGGAGACCCAGTACTTC
V: TRBV7-9; size: -; J: TRBJ2-4; D: TRBD2; CDR3: CASSLGRGRRAKNIQYF; DNA: TGTGCCAGCAGCTTAGGTCGCGGGAGACGTGCCAAAAACATTCAGTACTTC
V: TRBV23-1; size: -; J: TRBJ2-7; D: TRBD1; CDR3: CASSQAGTGGPNEQYF; DNA: TGCGCCAGCAGTCAAGCCGGGACAGGGGGTCCCAACGAGCAGTACTTC
V: TRBV27; size: -; J: TRBJ2-1; D: -; CDR3: CASSLDGRPVNEQFF; DNA: TGTGCCAGCAGTTTAGATGGGAGGCCCGTTAATGAGCAGTTCTTC
V: TRBV27; size: -; J: TRBJ1-1; D: -; CDR3: CASWARNTEAFF; DNA: TGTGCCAGCTGGGCGAGGAACACTGAAGCTTTCTTT
V: TRBV7-6; size: -; J: TRBJ1-1; D: -; CDR3: CASSLGVANTEAFF; DNA: TGTGCCAGCAGCTTAGGGGTCGCGAACACTGAAGCTTTCTTT
V: TRBV27; size: -; J: TRBJ1-3; D: -; CDR3: CASSPSQDSGNTIYF; DNA: TGTGCCAGCAGTCCCTCCCAGGACTCTGGAAACACCATATATTTT
V: TRBV28; size: -; J: TRBJ2-5; D: TRBD2; CDR3: CASSTGTSGRSGQQETQYF; DNA: TGTGCCAGCAGTACTGGGACTAGCGGGAGAAGTGGGCAGCAAGAGACCCAGTACTTC
V: TRBV4-1; size: few; J: TRBJ1-2; D: -; CDR3: CASSHPATEAYGYTF; DNA: TGCGCCAGCAGCCACCCGGCGACAGAAGCCTATGGCTACACCTTC
V: TRBV7-9; size: -; J: TRBJ2-1; D: -; CDR3: CASSFASNEQFF; DNA: TGTGCCAGCAGCTTCGCGAGCAATGAGCAGTTCTTC
V: TRBV4-1; size: -; J: TRBJ2-7; D: -; CDR3: CASSERLRPYEQYF; DNA: TGCGCCAGCAGCGAACGACTGCGCCCCTACGAGCAGTACTTC
V: TRBV7-9; size: -; J: TRBJ1-1; D: TRBD1; CDR3: CASSSTGANTEAFF; DNA: TGTGCCAGCAGCTCGACAGGGGCCAACACTGAAGCTTTCTTT
V: TRBV28; size: -; J: TRBJ2-3; D: -; CDR3: CASSLTRTDTQYF; DNA: TGTGCCAGCAGTTTAACCCGCACAGATACGCAGTATTTT
V: TRBV4-1; size: once; J: TRBJ2-2; D: -; CDR3: CASSRRGDTGELFF; DNA: TGCGCCAGCAGCCGGAGGGGGGACACCGGGGAGCTGTTTTTT
V: TRBV27; size: -; J: TRBJ2-5; D: TRBD1; CDR3: CASSLGQGAYETQYF; DNA: TGTGCCAGCAGTTTAGGGCAGGGGGCCTACGAGACCCAGTACTTC
V: TRBV4-1; size: -; J: TRBJ2-7; D: -; CDR3: CASSQTEGGEYEQYF; DNA: TGCGCCAGCAGCCAAACCGAGGGGGGCGAATACGAGCAGTACTTC
V: TRBV5-1; size: -; J: TRBJ2-7; D: TRBD1; CDR3: CASSLAFGDRVYEQYF; DNA: TGCGCCAGCAGCTTGGCATTCGGCGACAGGGTCTACGAGCAGTACTTC
V: TRBV9; size: -; J: TRBJ2-1; D: -; CDR3: CASSTEDADEQFF; DNA: TGTGCCAGCAGCACAGAAGATGCTGATGAGCAGTTCTTC
V: TRBV15; size: -; J: TRBJ2-1; D: -; CDR3: CATTFSRNSYNEQFF; DNA: TGTGCCACCACTTTTTCGAGGAACTCCTACAATGAGCAGTTCTTC
V: TRBV27; size: -; J: TRBJ2-7; D: -; CDR3: CASSLTGTPRYEQYF; DNA: TGTGCCAGCAGTTTAACTGGGACACCCCGCTACGAGCAGTACTTC
V: TRBV27; size: -; J: TRBJ2-1; D: TRBD2; CDR3: CASNHGTSGTQGQFF; DNA: TGTGCCAGCAATCACGGGACTAGCGGGACCCAGGGGCAGTTCTTC
V: TRBV5-4; size: -; J: TRBJ2-5; D: -; CDR3: CASSRLTGLQETQYF; DNA: TGTGCCAGCAGCCGTCTGACAGGACTCCAAGAGACCCAGTACTTC
V: TRBV6-6; size: -; J: TRBJ1-1; D: -; CDR3: CASSRQVNTEAFF; DNA: TGTGCCAGCAGCCGACAGGTGAACACTGAAGCTTTCTTT
V: TRBV7-6; size: few; J: TRBJ1-1; D: -; CDR3: CASSLSEGEAFF; DNA: TGTGCCAGCAGCTTATCAGAGGGTGAAGCTTTCTTT
V: TRBV6-5; size: -; J: TRBJ2-7; D: -; CDR3: CASSYSRQGTYEQYF; DNA: TGTGCCAGCAGTTACTCTCGGCAGGGGACTTACGAGCAGTACTTC
V: TRBV11-2; size: once; J: TRBJ2-7; D: TRBD1; CDR3: CASTSLGTASYEQYF; DNA: TGTGCCAGCACTTCCCTGGGGACAGCCTCCTACGAGCAGTACTTC
V: TRBV5-8; size: -; J: TRBJ2-7; D: TRBD1; CDR3: CASSPQPGQGIYEQYF; DNA: TGTGCCAGCAGCCCGCAGCCCGGACAGGGTATCTACGAGCAGTACTTC
V: TRBV9; size: -; J: TRBJ2-1; D: TRBD2; CDR3: CASGGGQRGNEQFF; DNA: TGTGCCAGCGGCGGAGGGCAGCGGGGCAATGAGCAGTTCTTC
V: TRBV27; size: once; J: TRBJ1-2; D: -; CDR3: CASSLGRHYGYTF; DNA: TGTGCCAGCAGTTTAGGGCGGCACTATGGCTACACCTTC
V: TRBV6-5; size: -; J: TRBJ2-1; D: -; CDR3: CASSYSEGKGYNEQFF; DNA: TGTGCCAGCAGTTACTCCGAGGGGAAGGGATACAATGAGCAGTTCTTC
V: TRBV9; size: -; J: TRBJ1-1; D: -; CDR3: CASSVGGDTEAFF; DNA: TGTGCCAGCAGCGTAGGTGGAGACACTGAAGCTTTCTTT
V: TRBV5-6; size: -; J: TRBJ1-1; D: -; CDR3: CASSLGGLFHTEAFF; DNA: TGTGCCAGCAGCTTGGGGGGACTGTTTCACACTGAAGCTTTCTTT
V: TRBV29-1; size: -; J: TRBJ2-1; D: -; CDR3: CSVDPMDTYNEQFF; DNA: TGCAGCGTCGACCCAATGGACACCTACAATGAGCAGTTCTTC
V: TRBV28; size: -; J: TRBJ2-2; D: -; CDR3: CASSSTAGRYTGELFF; DNA: TGTGCCAGCAGTTCGACAGCAGGTCGGTACACCGGGGAGCTGTTTTTT
V: TRBV5-6; size: -; J: TRBJ1-2; D: -; CDR3: CASSSQDHGYTF; DNA: TGTGCCAGCAGCTCACAGGACCATGGCTACACCTTC
V: TRBV14; size: -; J: TRBJ2-7; D: TRBD2; CDR3: CASSLGLAGTYEQYF; DNA: TGTGCCAGCAGCCTTGGGCTAGCGGGAACCTACGAGCAGTACTTC
V: TRBV6-5; size: -; J: TRBJ1-5; D: TRBD1; CDR3: CASRAGQGANQPQHF; DNA: TGTGCCAGCAGGGCCGGGCAGGGGGCAAATCAGCCCCAGCATTTT
V: TRBV27; size: -; J: TRBJ1-1; D: -; CDR3: CASSPAGRTEAFF; DNA: TGTGCCAGCAGCCCAGCGGGGCGGACTGAAGCTTTCTTT
V: TRBV4-1; size: -; J: TRBJ2-2; D: TRBD2; CDR3: CASSQDRTSGRPNTGELFF; DNA: TGCGCCAGCAGCCAAGATAGGACTAGCGGGAGACCGAACACCGGGGAGCTGTTTTTT
V: TRBV28; size: -; J: TRBJ1-5; D: -; CDR3: CASSFEFGGEGNQPQHF; DNA: TGTGCCAGCAGTTTTGAGTTTGGGGGAGAGGGGAATCAGCCCCAGCATTTT
V: TRBV6-1; size: -; J: TRBJ2-7; D: TRBD1; CDR3: CASSVQRTGSSYEQYF; DNA: TGTGCCAGCAGTGTCCAACGGACAGGGAGCTCCTACGAGCAGTACTTC
V: TRBV7-6; size: -; J: TRBJ2-7; D: TRBD2; CDR3: CASSLSGLAGGKNPYEQYF; DNA: TGTGCCAGCAGCTTAAGTGGACTAGCGGGAGGGAAAAACCCCTACGAGCAGTACTTC
V: TRBV25-1; size: -; J: TRBJ1-6; D: -; CDR3: CASSTRTAGPPPLHF; DNA: TGTGCCAGCAGTACCCGAACGGCCGGGCCTCCACCCCTCCACTTT
V: TRBV28; size: -; J: TRBJ1-2; D: -; CDR3: CASRALTGEEDTF; DNA: TGTGCCAGCAGAGCTTTGACTGGGGAAGAGGACACCTTC
V: TRBV30; size: -; J: TRBJ2-2; D: -; CDR3: CAWSLGVAGELFF; DNA: TGTGCCTGGAGCCTAGGGGTTGCCGGGGAGCTGTTTTTT
V: TRBV11-2; size: -; J: TRBJ2-7; D: -; CDR3: CASSARLAPYEQYF; DNA: TGTGCCAGCAGCGCCCGCCTAGCGCCCTACGAGCAGTACTTC